This T cell receptor (beta chain) was documented in a study of blood T cell repertoires in COVID-19. From germline, CDR1 is SNHLY and CDR2 FYNNEI. This CDR3 contains 14 residues. J was trimmed by 5 bases and V by 8 bases; bases with no gene match: 8. Under the authors' procedure: Reference gene primers were amplified, and this amplification served to estimate nucleated cell counts. Method: immunoSEQ multiplex PCR; TCRdb's copy keeps in-frame clones and lacks some. V and J calls and clone size are given by that table; D and trimming were obtained from the DNA. Seen here are 150,000 to 200,000 clones, around four fifths observed once, and the top ten hold about 14%.

The V gene is TRBV2, the J gene TRBJ1-5; 8 bases agree with TRBD1. Sequencing was carried out using peripheral blood. This TCR was recovered from a woman in her seventies with COVID-19, enrolled during active disease. The CDR3 loop is CASGPDRGHQPQHF. The DNA of the CDR3 is TGTGCCAGCGGTCCTGACAGGGGACATCAGCCCCAGCATTTT.